This T cell receptor (beta chain) was found in a study of T cells after posttransplantation cyclophosphamide. A marrow graft followed busulfan-fludarabine conditioning, with cyclophosphamide on days +3 and +4. The germline gives CDR1 SGHNT, CDR2 YENEEA. The V and J ends lost 9 bases and 8 bases respectively, with 13 bases between them. The CDR3 consists of 12 residues. Clones were read by immunoSEQ multiplex PCR, and TCRdb kept only the in-frame ones, dropping some. The sample includes 10,000 to 13,000 clones, about 89% of them seen just once. This clonotype was sampled from a male patient aged 25-45 years who received an allogeneic stem cell transplant from a related donor, was CMV-positive, and had acute GVHD only. The T cells may partly be graft donor cells. The V and J genes are TRBV11-3 and TRBJ1-4; D is unresolved. Source: CD4+ T cells sorted from PBMCs, taken after allogeneic stem cell transplant with posttransplant cyclophosphamide. This CDR3 is CARTEFEEKLFF. CDR3 nucleotide sequence: TGTGCCAGGACGGAGTTTGAGGAAAAACTGTTTTTT. The whole variable domain, remainder taken from reference TRBV11-3 and TRBJ1-4, is EAGVVQSPRYKIIEKKQPVAFWCNPISGHNTLYWYLQNLGQGPELLIRYENEEAVDDSQLPKDRFSAERLKGVDSTLKIQPAELGDSAVYLCARTEFEEKLFFGSGTQLSVL.